The 9 T cell receptor beta chains in this list originate from one sample, sequenced in a study of blood T cell repertoires in COVID-19. Generated by immunoSEQ multiplex PCR, the TCRdb table keeps only in-frame clones and is missing some. The sample lists fewer than 250,000 clones; around 84% were seen once. The material sequenced was peripheral blood. The receptors stem from a man aged 25-40 years with active or convalescent COVID-19.

The rearrangement links TRBV7-3 to TRBJ2-3; 8 nucleotides align to TRBD1. Trimming cost V 5 bases and J 0 bases; bases outside gene matches: 7. The CDR3 consists of 16 residues. Germline CDR1 is SGHTA and CDR2 is FQGTGA. The chain's CDR3 is CASSQIGQGSTDTQYF. The CDR3 bases are TGTGCCAGCAGCCAAATCGGACAGGGAAGCACAGATACGCAGTATTTT.

In its sample, this clone was seen a few times. Here the CDR3 reads CASRVQGWDGYTF. The CDR3 bases are TGCGCCAGCAGAGTGCAGGGATGGGATGGCTACACCTTC. The chain carries TRBV5-1 and TRBJ1-2, with D maybe TRBD1 (5 bases). Between the trimmed V and J ends, which lost 5 bases and 6 bases, there was a span of 14 bases. The CDR3 spans 13 residues. The germline gives CDR1 SGHRS, CDR2 YFSETQ.

The chain carries TRBV5-5 and TRBJ1-2, with 8 bases lining up with TRBD1. The junction had 8 bases not matched to a gene; V was cut back by 4 bases and J by 3 bases. Per germline, CDR1 SGHKS and CDR2 YYEKEE (reference sequence). The CDR3 has 15 amino acids. This CDR3 reads CASSLGTGTYYGYTF. DNA for the CDR3: TGTGCCAGCAGCCTTGGGACAGGAACCTACTATGGCTACACCTTC.

This clone was seen a single time. DNA of the CDR3: TGCAGCGTCGAAACCGGGACAGACGCCTACGAGCAGTACTTC. Translating gives CSVETGTDAYEQYF. The chain has TRBV29-1 and TRBJ2-7, with 7 bases aligning to TRBD1. The CDR3 extends over 14 amino acids. V was pared by 6 bases and J by 2 bases, with 10 bases of the junction left unmatched. CDR1 SQVTM and CDR2 ANQGSEA come from the germline V gene.

The chain employs TRBV21-1 and TRBJ2-7; TRBD2 is the table's D call, not checked against the DNA. TRBV21-1 is a documented pseudogene. This CDR3 region has 17 residues. CDR3 in DNA: TGTGCCAGCAGCCCCCACCCCGGGACTAGAGCTACCTACGAGCAGTACTTC. Amino acids: CASSPHPGTRATYEQYF.

This chain connects TRBV6-1 to TRBJ1-2, with D possibly matching TRBD1 (6 bases). The CDR3 contains 15 residues. V was clipped by 2 bases and J by 1 base, with 11 bases between them. In germline, CDR1 is MNHNS, CDR2 SASEGT. The CDR3 sequence: CASSEITGLNYGYTF. The CDR3 DNA reads as TGTGCCAGCAGTGAAATAACAGGGCTTAACTATGGCTACACCTTC.

The rearrangement uses TRBV12-3 or TRBV12-4 and TRBJ1-1; TRBD1 is a possible D gene (6 bases). This CDR3 spans 13 amino acids. V was pared by 6 bases and J by 9 bases, with 17 bases between. The CDR3 protein is CASSPDRPGKAFF. CDR3 bases: TGTGCCAGCAGCCCCGACAGGCCCGGGAAAGCTTTCTTT.

V gene TRBV4-2 combines with J gene TRBJ2-3, with 11 bases matching TRBD2. V was clipped by 0 bases and J by 4 bases; unmatched bases: 6. This CDR3 is 17 amino acids long. Germline V gene lookup returns CDR1 LGHNA and CDR2 YNFKEQ. CDR3: CASSQDPQLAGADTQYF. CDR3 nucleotides: TGTGCCAGCAGCCAAGACCCTCAACTAGCGGGGGCAGATACGCAGTATTTT.

This clone has only one observation. This chain connects TRBV5-5 to TRBJ1-2; no clear D. CDR1 and CDR2 (germline): SGHKS, YYEKEE (reference sequence). V lost 2 bases, J lost 4 bases, and 9 bases lay in between. The CDR3 is made up of 13 amino acids. The CDR3, as DNA: TGTGCCAGCAGCTTTGGAGAAGTCTATGGCTACACCTTC. This encodes CASSFGEVYGYTF.